These 20 T cell receptor beta chains were all obtained from the same sample, sequenced in a study of radiation and T cells in renal cell carcinoma. Time point here: blood 2 weeks post-SBRT. Documented treatment: 15 Gy SBRT to primary tumor, nephrectomy 4 weeks later. Method: immunoSEQ multiplex PCR; TCRdb's copy keeps in-frame clones and lacks some. The sample holds some 120,000 clones; roughly 91% are singletons and the top ten take 5.8%. This specimen consisted of blood, obtained from a patient whose treatment included radiotherapy and nephrectomy. The source is a woman in her seventies with renal cell carcinoma.

This clone has just a few counts. The chain carries TRBV11-1 and TRBJ1-1; D unclear. Looked up from germline, CDR1 is SGHAT and CDR2 is FQDESV (reference sequence). Trimming stripped 5 bases from V and 3 bases from J, with 13 bases between. The CDR3 consists of 14 residues. In nucleotides, the CDR3 is TGTGCCAGCAGCCCCAGCAGGTCCTACACTGAAGCTTTCTTT. Protein product: CASSPSRSYTEAFF.

The CDR3 here is CASSLDRGNYGYTF. The CDR3 DNA sequence: TGTGCCAGCAGCTTGGACAGGGGTAACTATGGCTACACCTTC. The chain uses TRBV5-6 and TRBJ1-2; TRBD1 matches 7 bases. J gave up 1 base and V 0 bases, and 0 bases lay outside the gene matches. Germline CDR1 is SGHDT and CDR2 is YYEEEE. The CDR3 length is 14 residues.

The V gene is TRBV6-1, the J gene TRBJ2-2; TRBD1 is a possible D gene (6 bases). Trimming removed 5 bases from V and 4 bases from J, with 14 bases in between. The CDR3 extends over 15 amino acids. In germline, CDR1 is MNHNS, CDR2 SASEGT. The CDR3 loop is CASSPPGQVTGELFF. Here the CDR3 DNA reads TGTGCCAGCAGTCCCCCGGGACAAGTCACCGGGGAGCTGTTTTTT.

The chain recombines TRBV6-1 with TRBJ2-2; D unresolved. V was clipped by 7 bases and J by 6 bases, with 18 bases between them. Germline CDR1 and CDR2: MNHNS and SASEGT. CDR3 size: 15 residues. In nucleotides, the CDR3 is TGTGCCAGCACTCTACCACTGGGTACCCCCGGGGAGCTGTTTTTT. It encodes CASTLPLGTPGELFF.

The chain joins TRBV6-1 to TRBJ2-7; TRBD1 might be the D (5 bases). This CDR3 contains 14 residues. CDR1 MNHNS and CDR2 SASEGT come from the germline V gene. Trimming left V 3 bases short and J 3 bases short, with 12 bases between. The CDR3 nucleotides read TGTGCCAGCAGTGATTCAGGGTCAAACTACGAGCAGTACTTC. It specifies CASSDSGSNYEQYF.

This rearrangement joins TRBV7-9 to TRBJ1-2; D is undetermined. V shed 5 bases and J shed 10 bases, with 11 bases lying between them. The germline gives CDR1 SEHNR, CDR2 FQNEAQ (reference sequence). This CDR3 contains 11 residues. In DNA, the CDR3 is TGTGCCAGCAGCCCTGGACTTGTCTACACCTTC. It is translated as CASSPGLVYTF.

This sequence joins TRBV4-2 and TRBJ2-2; 8 bases are shared with TRBD1. The J segment lost 4 bases and the V segment lost 3 bases, leaving 7 bases of the junction unmatched. The length of the CDR3 is 16 residues. Germline-derived CDR1 and CDR2 are LGHNA and YNFKEQ. CDR3 in amino acids: CASSHDRGRGTGELFF. The CDR3 coding sequence is TGTGCCAGCAGCCACGACAGGGGTCGTGGCACCGGGGAGCTGTTTTTT.

The chain employs TRBV29-1 and TRBJ2-7; the match to TRBD1 covers 8 bases. The CDR3 spans 16 residues. V lost 2 bases and J lost 9; bases outside the gene matches: 18. CDR1 is SQVTM, CDR2 ANQGSEA, per germline. The CDR3 spells CSVEFRTGTLKSRQYF. Here the CDR3 DNA reads TGCAGCGTTGAATTCCGGACAGGGACTTTAAAATCTCGGCAGTACTTC.

Notes on this clone: This same CDR3 is encoded by further DNA sequences in the sample. The chain carries TRBV9 and TRBJ2-7; 9 bases align to TRBD1. The CDR3 is made up of 14 amino acids. CDR1 is SGDLS, CDR2 YYNGEE, per germline. V lost 4 bases to trimming and J lost 3 bases; unmatched junction nucleotides: 5. Written as DNA, the CDR3 is TGTGCCAGCAGCCCACTGGGACAGGGCTACGAGCAGTACTTC. Amino acids: CASSPLGQGYEQYF.

This clone was counted a few times. The chain couples TRBV7-2 to TRBJ1-2; D unresolved. V was trimmed by 5 bases and J by 7 bases, leaving 8 bases between them. The CDR3 extends over 11 amino acids. Germline values: CDR1 SGHTA, CDR2 FQGNSA. The CDR3: CASSAKVGYTF. The CDR3 bases are TGTGCCAGCAGCGCCAAGGTTGGCTACACCTTC. Filled out from reference TRBV7-2 and TRBJ1-2, the complete variable domain reads GAGVSQSPSNKVTEKGKDVELRCDPISGHTALYWYRQSLGQGLEFLIYFQGNSAPDKSGLPSDRFSAERTGGSVSTLTIQRTQQEDSAVYLCASSAKVGYTFGSGTRLTVV.

This clone came up a few times. This chain links TRBV9 with TRBJ1-1; no clear D. The germline V gene has CDR1 SGDLS and CDR2 YYNGEE. Trimming removed 5 bases from V and 5 bases from J, with 13 bases in between. This CDR3 comprises 13 residues. In DNA, the CDR3 is TGTGCCAGCAGTAGCACGGCGGGAACTGAAGCTTTCTTT. Translating gives CASSSTAGTEAFF.

This chain links TRBV27 with TRBJ2-1; TRBD1 matches at 7 bases. The germline V gene encodes CDR1 MNHEY and CDR2 SMNVEV (reference sequence). This CDR3 is built from 15 residues. Germline trimming cut 5 bases from V and 0 bases from J; bases unmatched to any gene: 4. For the CDR3, the DNA is TGTGCCAGCAGTATGTACAGGGGCTCCTACAATGAGCAGTTCTTC. It specifies CASSMYRGSYNEQFF.

This chain uses TRBV15 with TRBJ2-3; D remains ambiguous. V lost 1 base, J lost 0 bases, and 8 bases lay in between. Per germline, CDR1 LNHNV and CDR2 YYDKDF (reference sequence). CDR3 size: 15 residues. The CDR3 DNA follows: TGTGCCACCAGCAGAGCGGCAGTCAGCACAGATACGCAGTATTTT. It encodes CATSRAAVSTDTQYF.

This clone was picked up a small number of times. This chain links TRBV10-3 with TRBJ1-1; D may be TRBD1 (5 bases). Germline CDR1 and CDR2: ENHRY and SYGVKD. The CDR3 is 12 residues long. V lost 6 bases, J lost 1 base, and 6 bases lay in between. CDR3 amino acids: CAIRDKNTEAFF. The CDR3 coding sequence is TGTGCCATCAGGGACAAGAACACTGAAGCTTTCTTT.

V is TRBV5-4 and J is TRBJ2-7; 9 bases agree with TRBD1. The germline gives CDR1 SGHNT, CDR2 YYREEE (reference sequence). The J segment lost 2 bases and the V segment lost 0 bases, leaving 0 bases of the junction unmatched. The CDR3 extends over 14 amino acids. The CDR3 DNA follows: TGTGCCAGCAGCTTGGGGACAGGGGCCTACGAGCAGTACTTC. Its protein is CASSLGTGAYEQYF.

The rearrangement uses TRBV7-8 and TRBJ1-1; 9 nucleotides line up with TRBD1. The CDR3 loop spans 15 amino acids. Germline V gene lookup returns CDR1 SGHVS and CDR2 FQNEAQ. Losses at the gene ends were 4 bases for V and 1 base for J; bases not matched to a gene: 4. CDR3 in DNA: TGTGCCAGCAGCTCCGGACAGGGGAAGAACACTGAAGCTTTCTTT. Translating it yields CASSSGQGKNTEAFF.

This clone was observed a few times. The chain carries TRBV6-4 and TRBJ1-1; possible D gene TRBD1, 6 bases. V gave up 6 bases and J gave up 2 bases, with 13 bases separating them. The CDR3 runs 14 residues. CDR1 and CDR2 from the germline V gene are MRHNA and SNTAGT. CDR3 nucleotide sequence: TGTGCCAGCAGCGAAACGGACAGAAACACTGAAGCTTTCTTT. Translation: CASSETDRNTEAFF.

The gene calls are TRBV6-1 and TRBJ1-1; D not resolved. The V gene lost 2 bases and the J gene lost 4 bases, with 11 bases spanning the gap. CDR1 MNHNS and CDR2 SASEGT come from the germline V gene. The length of the CDR3 is 14 residues. The CDR3 spells CASSERRSGTEAFF. In nucleotides, the CDR3 is TGTGCCAGCAGTGAACGTCGCAGCGGCACTGAAGCTTTCTTT.

The chain has TRBV7-2 and TRBJ1-4; D is uncertain. Germline lookup yields CDR1 SGHTA and CDR2 FQGNSA. Trimming stripped 4 bases from V and 2 bases from J, with 14 bases between. The CDR3 runs 16 residues. The CDR3 region is CASSSGPFGTNEKLFF. CDR3 DNA sequence: TGTGCCAGCAGCTCCGGGCCTTTTGGGACTAATGAAAAACTGTTTTTT.

The CDR3 bases are TGTGCCACCAGCAGAGATGTCGCGGGGGGGAACGAGCAGTACTTC. Amino acids: CATSRDVAGGNEQYF. This rearrangement joins TRBV15 to TRBJ2-7; 9 bases fit TRBD2. The germline CDR1 and CDR2 sequences are LNHNV and YYDKDF (reference sequence). This CDR3 comprises 15 residues. V was clipped by 0 bases and J by 5 bases; unmatched bases: 5.